This T cell receptor beta chain emerged from a study of T cells in Graves' hyperthyroidism and ophthalmopathy. This clonotype was found many times. The antigen remains unidentified. The study based diagnoses on clinical symptoms, serum thyroxine and TRAb, thyroid ultrasound and orbital computed tomography. The TCR beta CDR3 regions underwent amplification using RNA transcripts as the source. An initial round of RT-PCR targeting the TCR CDR3 relied on the HTBI primer set. TCRdb reprocessed the multiplex PCR reads via MiXCR and lists one record per CDR3 protein. The sample includes around 180,000 distinct CDR3 sequences, over 15% of them seen just once. Germline V lookup: CDR1 SGHTS, CDR2 YDEGEE. Trimming cost V 4 bases and J 4 bases, with 17 bases left between them. The CDR3 consists of 16 residues. Study-level points and caveats: The model foresaw ophthalmopathy a median around seven months prior to onset.

V gene TRBV5-8 combines with J gene TRBJ1-4; D perhaps matches TRBD1 (5 bases). Sequencing was done on a sample of blood. The source is a woman between 50 and 59 years old with Graves' hyperthyroidism. The CDR3 DNA is TGTGCCAGCAGCCAGACGAGGGGCTACCGTAATGAAAAACTGTTTTTT. This gives the protein CASSQTRGYRNEKLFF.